A single sample is the source of the 23 T cell receptor beta chains below, sequenced in a study of shared clonotypes between healthy human individuals. CD45RO-negative cells were positively selected for CCR7, leaving out terminally differentiated effector memory CD45RA+ cells. Profiled with immunoSEQ multiplex PCR; TCRdb holds only in-frame clones, not every one. The sample has about 820,000 clones, 80% to 95% seen once; the top ten hold less than 25%. The sample was naive CD8+ T cells sorted from blood. These receptors were obtained from a man younger than 45 in good health.

This chain links TRBV7-4 with TRBJ2-4; 7 bases are shared with TRBD1. Germline CDR1 and CDR2: SGHVT and SQSDAQ. The CDR3 is made up of 16 amino acids. Germline trimming cut 1 base from V and 1 base from J; bases unmatched to any gene: 4. This CDR3 is CASSLVPGGAKNIQYF. CDR3 in DNA: TGTGCCAGCAGCTTAGTCCCAGGGGGTGCCAAAAACATTCAGTACTTC. Variable domain in full (rest from reference TRBV7-4 and TRBJ2-4): GAGVSQSPRYKVAKRGRDVALRCDSISGHVTLYWYRQTLGQGSEVLTYSQSDAQRDKSGRPSGRFSAERPERSVSTLKIQRTEQGDSAVYLCASSLVPGGAKNIQYFGAGTRLSVL.

This chain uses TRBV27 with TRBJ1-5, with D uncertain. Trimming stripped 5 bases from V and 3 bases from J, with 14 bases between. Per the germline V gene, CDR1 is MNHEY and CDR2 is SMNVEV (reference sequence). The CDR3 length is 15 residues. As DNA, the CDR3 is TGTGCCAGCAGTCCCCGAGGAACCTACAATCAGCCCCAGCATTTT. This sequence encodes CASSPRGTYNQPQHF.

The chain links TRBV6-4 to TRBJ2-1, with D unresolved. The V and J ends lost 2 bases and 7 bases respectively, with 9 bases between them. The CDR3 consists of 13 residues. The germline CDR1 and CDR2 sequences are MRHNA and SNTAGT. CDR3 amino acids: CASSDAVGNEQFF. CDR3 in DNA: TGTGCCAGCAGTGACGCAGTCGGGAATGAGCAGTTCTTC.

CDR3 protein: CASSLGTLAGGPGDTQYF. The CDR3 DNA follows: TGTGCCAGCAGCTTAGGGACCTTAGCGGGAGGGCCTGGAGATACGCAGTATTTT. The V gene is TRBV11-2, the J gene TRBJ2-3, with 11 positions matching TRBD2. Per the germline V gene, CDR1 is SGHAT and CDR2 is FQNNGV. V lost 1 base, J lost 5 bases, and 11 bases stayed unmatched. CDR3 size: 18 residues.

The chain joins TRBV10-3 to TRBJ2-1; D gene ambiguous. The CDR3 covers 15 residues. V shed 3 bases and J shed 0 bases, with 9 bases lying between them. Germline CDR1 ENHRY, CDR2 SYGVKD. The CDR3 bases are TGTGCCATCAGTGATTCGCTTAGCTCCTACAATGAGCAGTTCTTC. It codes for CAISDSLSSYNEQFF.

This clone was counted a single time. This chain joins TRBV6-6 and TRBJ2-7; 10 bases are a match to TRBD1. CDR1 MNHNY and CDR2 SVGAGI come from the germline V gene (reference sequence). V shed 7 bases and J 6 bases; nucleotides not matched to a gene: 9. This CDR3 is 14 amino acids long. CDR3 protein: CASTNRQGATEQYF. The DNA of the CDR3 is TGTGCCAGCACCAACCGACAGGGGGCGACCGAGCAGTACTTC.

This clone was seen a single time. This sequence joins TRBV5-1 and TRBJ2-1, with TRBD2 identical over 7 bases. The CDR3 contains 14 residues. The V segment lost 1 base and the J segment 8 bases; nucleotides outside the gene matches: 6. CDR1 and CDR2 (germline): SGHRS, YFSETQ. The CDR3 loop reads CASSLRVGRDEQFF. CDR3 nucleotides: TGCGCCAGCAGCTTGAGAGTTGGGAGGGATGAGCAGTTCTTC.

The chain combines TRBV30 with TRBJ2-1; D is possibly TRBD1 or TRBD2 (5 bases each). Germline V gives CDR1 GTSNPN, CDR2 SVGIG (reference sequence). The CDR3 sequence is 16 residues long. V lost 3 bases to trimming and J lost 3 bases, with 18 bases between them. In DNA, the CDR3 is TGTGCCTGGAGGGACACTATTTGGGGGTACTACAATGAGCAGTTCTTC. This translates into CAWRDTIWGYYNEQFF.

The table lists this clone with a count of one. The chain has TRBV9 and TRBJ2-1; 10 bases fit TRBD2. V dropped 0 bases and J dropped 9; count of bases not matched to a gene: 6. The CDR3 sequence is 15 residues long. The germline CDR1 and CDR2 sequences are SGDLS and YYNGEE. This chain's CDR3 is CASSVDSGRATEQFF. DNA of the CDR3: TGTGCCAGCAGCGTAGACAGCGGGAGGGCCACTGAGCAGTTCTTC.

This chain uses TRBV7-8 with TRBJ1-1; D ambiguous. The CDR3 has 11 amino acids. Trimming removed 0 bases from V and 7 bases from J, with 3 bases in between. CDR1 and CDR2 from the germline V gene are SGHVS and FQNEAQ. CDR3 nucleotides: TGTGCCAGCAGCTTAGCCGGTGAAGCTTTCTTT. Its translation: CASSLAGEAFF.

The chain joins TRBV25-1 to TRBJ2-1, with 7 positions matching TRBD2. With V trimmed by 2 bases and J by 6 bases, 7 bases remained unmatched. Germline CDR1 reads MGHDK; CDR2 reads SYGVNS. The CDR3 is 15 amino acids. The CDR3 loop is CASSELRELGNEQFF. The CDR3 DNA follows: TGTGCCAGCAGTGAACTGCGGGAGTTGGGCAATGAGCAGTTCTTC.

The gene calls are TRBV5-1 and TRBJ2-2, with 8 bases matching TRBD2. Germline V gene sequence: CDR1 SGHRS, CDR2 YFSETQ. The CDR3 extends over 14 amino acids. Trimming at V came to 6 bases and at J to 3 bases, leaving 4 bases not matched to a gene. The CDR3: CASKEREYTGELFF. The CDR3 DNA sequence: TGCGCCAGCAAGGAGCGGGAGTACACCGGGGAGCTGTTTTTT.

The CDR3 loop is CASSSASGSYEQYF. CDR3 in DNA: TGCGCCAGCAGCTCCGCTAGCGGGAGCTACGAGCAGTACTTC. The chain couples TRBV5-1 to TRBJ2-7; 10 nucleotides line up with TRBD2. The germline CDR1 and CDR2 sequences are SGHRS and YFSETQ. The CDR3 totals 14 residues. V lost 3 bases, J lost 3 bases, and 3 bases stayed unmatched.

The rearrangement joins TRBV9 to TRBJ2-2, with unresolved D. Germline V lookup: CDR1 SGDLS, CDR2 YYNGEE. This CDR3 has 13 amino acids. Between the trimmed V and J ends, which lost 0 bases and 7 bases, there was a span of 7 bases. As DNA, the CDR3 is TGTGCCAGCAGCGTAGAAGTTGACGGGGAGCTGTTTTTT. Its translation is CASSVEVDGELFF.

As regards this clone: This specimen includes other DNA sequences encoding the same CDR3. DNA of the CDR3: TGTGCCTGGAGTATGGGACTAGCGGGGGTCCTCTCCTACAATGAGCAGTTCTTC. Protein: CAWSMGLAGVLSYNEQFF. The V gene is TRBV30, the J gene TRBJ2-1, with TRBD2 matching 14 bases. CDR3 length equals 18 residues. Losses at the gene ends were 2 bases for V and 0 bases for J; bases not matched to a gene: 6. CDR1 and CDR2 from the germline V gene are GTSNPN and SVGIG (reference sequence).

CDR3 bases: TGTGCCAGCAGTGAAGTTATCGGACGGGACAATCAGCCCCAGCATTTT. Its translation: CASSEVIGRDNQPQHF. V is TRBV6-1 and J is TRBJ1-5; D gene ambiguous. The CDR3 runs to 16 residues. V was shortened by 1 base and J by 3 bases, with 13 bases between the two germline ends. The V gene's germline CDR1 is MNHNS and CDR2 SASEGT.

The chain combines TRBV6-6 with TRBJ2-1; D possibly corresponds to TRBD1 (6 bases). The CDR3 totals 16 residues. Per the germline V gene, CDR1 is MNHNY and CDR2 is SVGAGI (reference sequence). V was pared by 2 bases and J by 2 bases, with 13 bases between. The CDR3 is CASSYPLDSPYNEQFF. DNA for the CDR3: TGTGCCAGCAGTTACCCTTTGGACAGCCCCTACAATGAGCAGTTCTTC.

The CDR3 loop reads CASSFTQREWTGELFF. The DNA for the CDR3 is TGTGCCAGCAGTTTTACCCAGCGGGAGTGGACCGGGGAGCTGTTTTTT. The chain carries TRBV28 and TRBJ2-2, with 8 bases lining up with TRBD2. CDR3 length equals 16 residues. From germline, CDR1 is MDHEN and CDR2 SYDVKM. With V trimmed by 3 bases and J by 5 bases, 8 bases remained unmatched.

This chain links TRBV4-1 with TRBJ2-3; TRBD2 aligns across 8 bases. The CDR3 spans 15 residues. Unmatched junction bases numbered 3, after V lost 3 bases and J lost 1 base. Germline CDR1 MGHRA, CDR2 YSYEKL. Written as DNA, the CDR3 is TGCGCCAGCAGCCATTTGCGGGAGGGCACAGATACGCAGTATTTT. It codes for CASSHLREGTDTQYF.

This clone was picked up one time. CDR3 amino acids: CASSSGDSYSGQPQHF. The CDR3, as DNA: TGTGCCAGCAGCTCCGGGGACAGCTACTCGGGTCAGCCCCAGCATTTT. V usage is TRBV6-4 and J usage is TRBJ1-5; 7 nucleotides align to TRBD1. Germline CDR1 reads MRHNA; CDR2 reads SNTAGT. V shed 6 bases, J shed 6 bases, and the junction held 14 bases outside the gene matches. The CDR3 extends over 16 amino acids.

V is TRBV28 and J is TRBJ1-3, with a possible D match to TRBD1 (6 bases). The CDR3 runs 11 residues. Germline-derived CDR1 and CDR2 are MDHEN and SYDVKM. The CDR3 region has the DNA TGTGGAACAGGGCCTGGAAACACCATATATTTT. It is translated as CGTGPGNTIYF.

Here the CDR3 DNA reads TGTGCCAGCAGCTTGGTTATGGACCTCTCCGAGCAGTACTTC. Amino acid sequence: CASSLVMDLSEQYF. V gene TRBV5-6 combines with J gene TRBJ2-7; D is unclear. This CDR3 has 14 amino acids. V lost 0 bases and J lost 6, with 13 bases in between. The germline V gene has CDR1 SGHDT and CDR2 YYEEEE.

This chain links TRBV30 with TRBJ2-1; 8 bases map to TRBD2. CDR3 length: 15 amino acids. With 5 bases clipped from V and 1 base from J, the junction kept 7 bases outside the gene matches. CDR1 is GTSNPN, CDR2 SVGIG, per germline (reference sequence). This chain's CDR3 is CAWERENPSYNEQFF. DNA for the CDR3: TGTGCCTGGGAGCGGGAGAACCCTTCCTACAATGAGCAGTTCTTC.